Listed here are 22 T cell receptor beta chains from one sample, sequenced in a study of cytomegalovirus exposure and HLA in healthy donors. A multiplex PCR was run with 60 Vbeta primers and 13 Jbeta primers. Only in-frame clones appear in the TCRdb table, and some are missing; sequencing was by immunoSEQ multiplex PCR. The sample gives about 180,000 clones, 77% of which show up once; approximately 3.7% is in the top ten. Source material: PBMCs. The receptors stem from a woman aged 55-69 years in good health and CMV-seropositive.

The chain joins TRBV19 to TRBJ2-5, with TRBD2 identical over 14 bases. Trimming took 11 bases from V and 7 from J; bases not matched to a gene: 9. The CDR3 has 14 residues. The germline CDR1 and CDR2 sequences are LNHDA and SQIVND (reference sequence). CDR3 sequence reads: CASRTSGGPGTQYF. The CDR3 DNA follows: TGTGCCTCCCGGACTAGCGGGGGGCCTGGGACCCAGTACTTC. The full variable domain, its missing parts supplied by reference TRBV19 and TRBJ2-5, is DGGITQSPKYLFRKEGQNVTLSCEQNLNHDAMYWYRQDPGQGLRLIYYSQIVNDFQKGDIAEGYSVSREKKESFPLTVTSAQKNPTAFYLCASRTSGGPGTQYFGPGTRLLVL.

To note about this clone: One end of the junction fails to match germline, which may point to a read error. CDR3 nucleotides: TGTGCCAGCAGCTTGATGGTAGCGGGGGGGGTAACAGATGCGCAGTATTTT. Translated, it gives CASSLMVAGGVTDAQYF. The chain joins TRBV5-4 to TRBJ2-3; TRBD2 aligns across 11 bases. CDR1 SGHNT and CDR2 YYREEE come from the germline V gene (reference sequence). The CDR3 runs 17 residues.

This chain joins TRBV5-5 and TRBJ1-2; D is undetermined. The ends were cut back, 0 bases at V and 3 bases at J, with 9 bases in the middle. The CDR3 is made up of 14 amino acids. CDR1 SGHKS and CDR2 YYEKEE come from the germline V gene (reference sequence). CDR3 sequence: CASSLAVGDYGYTF. CDR3 nucleotide sequence: TGTGCCAGCAGCTTGGCCGTCGGTGACTATGGCTACACCTTC.

The rearrangement uses TRBV18 and TRBJ2-2; tentatively, D is TRBD1 (6 bases). This CDR3 has 14 residues. V dropped 4 bases and J dropped 2 bases, with 8 bases sitting between them. Germline V gives CDR1 KGHSH, CDR2 LQKENI. The CDR3 bases are TGTGCCAGCTCACTACAGGGAAACACCGGGGAGCTGTTTTTT. Translation: CASSLQGNTGELFF. Together with reference TRBV18 and TRBJ2-2, the CDR3 gives the full variable domain: NAGVMQNPRHLVRRRGQEARLRCSPMKGHSHVYWYRQLPEEGLKFMVYLQKENIIDESGMPKERFSAEFPKEGPSILRIQQVVRGDSAAYFCASSLQGNTGELFFGEGSRLTVL.

The CDR3 DNA reads TGTGCCAGCGGGCAGGGCACTGGAAACACCATATATTTT. Its translation is CASGQGTGNTIYF. The J gene is TRBJ1-3, the V gene TRBV2; D may be TRBD1 (5 bases). This CDR3 region has 13 residues. Trimming stripped 8 bases from V and 2 bases from J, with 10 bases between. Germline V gene sequence: CDR1 SNHLY, CDR2 FYNNEI.

The chain combines TRBV9 with TRBJ2-6, with TRBD1 matching over 7 bases. The length of the CDR3 is 15 residues. Germline V gene sequence: CDR1 SGDLS, CDR2 YYNGEE. V dropped 3 bases and J dropped 4; count of bases not matched to a gene: 4. The CDR3 coding sequence is TGTGCCAGCAGCGAGGGGGCGCTGGGGGCCAACGTCCTGACTTTC. It codes for CASSEGALGANVLTF.

The chain links TRBV19 to TRBJ1-5, with a weak D call TRBD1 (6 bases). Deletions cut 5 bases from V and 3 bases from J, with 11 bases between. The CDR3 is 14 residues long. Germline CDR1 and CDR2: LNHDA and SQIVND (reference sequence). CDR3 region: CASSAGTFNQPQHF. The CDR3 region has the DNA TGTGCCAGTAGTGCCGGGACATTCAATCAGCCCCAGCATTTT. The full variable domain, in which reference TRBV19 and TRBJ1-5 provide the parts outside the CDR3, is DGGITQSPKYLFRKEGQNVTLSCEQNLNHDAMYWYRQDPGQGLRLIYYSQIVNDFQKGDIAEGYSVSREKKESFPLTVTSAQKNPTAFYLCASSAGTFNQPQHFGDGTRLSIL.

This clone was seen a handful of times. In DNA, the CDR3 is TGTGCCAGCAGCCGTCCGACAGGGGGCAATTCACCCCTCCACTTT. As protein: CASSRPTGGNSPLHF. The rearrangement joins TRBV5-6 to TRBJ1-6, with 10 bases identical to TRBD1. J was trimmed by 7 bases and V by 4 bases; bases with no gene match: 5. The CDR3 is made up of 15 amino acids. CDR1 SGHDT and CDR2 YYEEEE come from the germline V gene.

The chain carries TRBV2 and TRBJ2-5, with a possible D match to TRBD2 (6 bases). Trimming pared 7 bases from V and 7 bases from J, leaving 16 bases between. The CDR3 totals 13 residues. Per the germline V gene, CDR1 is SNHLY and CDR2 is FYNNEI. CDR3 DNA sequence: TGTGCCAGCACCCCGGACTCGGAGGGGACCCAGTACTTC. As protein: CASTPDSEGTQYF.

The CDR3 is CASSQVGGTGNTIYF. The CDR3 DNA follows: TGCGCCAGCAGCCAAGTCGGAGGGACTGGAAACACCATATATTTT. The gene calls are TRBV4-1 and TRBJ1-3; D call uncertain. The germline CDR1 and CDR2 sequences are MGHRA and YSYEKL. V was pared by 1 base and J by 2 bases, with 9 bases between. The CDR3 contains 15 residues.

In its sample, this clone was seen a few times. The chain recombines TRBV23-1 with TRBJ1-1; D is perhaps TRBD1 (6 bases). TRBV23-1 is marked as an open reading frame, function uncertain. The V end lost 2 bases, the J end lost 1 base, and 23 bases lay between the germline ends. This CDR3 has 19 amino acids. The CDR3 DNA follows: TGCGCCAGCAGTCAAAAAAGGGAAGGTTTAGGGGGTAGGAACACTGAAGCTTTCTTT. Translation: CASSQKREGLGGRNTEAFF.

V gene TRBV4-1 combines with J gene TRBJ2-1, with 8 bases lining up with TRBD1. The germline V gene has CDR1 MGHRA and CDR2 YSYEKL. The CDR3 covers 16 residues. The junction had 10 bases not matched to a gene; V was cut back by 1 base and J by 8 bases. DNA of the CDR3: TGCGCCAGCAGCCAAGGTGGGGCAGGGGGCATATATGAGCAGTTCTTC. Protein sequence: CASSQGGAGGIYEQFF.

This sequence joins TRBV7-2 and TRBJ1-2; TRBD1 aligns across 7 bases. CDR1 and CDR2 (germline): SGHTA, FQGNSA. The trim removed 4 bases at V and 6 bases at J, leaving 14 bases unmatched. CDR3 length equals 16 residues. This chain's CDR3 is CASSSLQGWRGDGYTF. As DNA, the CDR3 is TGTGCCAGCAGCTCATTACAGGGGTGGAGGGGTGATGGCTACACCTTC. Full variable domain (missing parts from reference TRBV7-2 and TRBJ1-2): GAGVSQSPSNKVTEKGKDVELRCDPISGHTALYWYRQSLGQGLEFLIYFQGNSAPDKSGLPSDRFSAERTGGSVSTLTIQRTQQEDSAVYLCASSSLQGWRGDGYTFGSGTRLTVV.

Points on this clone: Mismatch with germline at one junction end may stem from a read error. V and J are TRBV5-1 and TRBJ2-1; D unclear. The CDR3 runs to 13 residues. Germline-derived CDR1 and CDR2 are SGHRS and YFSETQ. CDR3 loop: CASSLAREDEQVF. Here the CDR3 DNA reads TGCGCCAGCAGCTTGGCCAGAGAAGATGAGCAGGTCTTC.

The genes are TRBV15 and TRBJ1-5, with 8 positions matching TRBD1. CDR1 is LNHNV and CDR2 is YYDKDF in the germline V gene (reference sequence). The CDR3 sequence is 15 residues long. V shed 5 bases, J shed 5 bases, and the junction held 8 bases outside the gene matches. The CDR3 reads CATSSYGQGYQPQHF. The CDR3 DNA follows: TGTGCCACCAGCTCCTACGGACAGGGCTATCAGCCCCAGCATTTT.

The chain carries TRBV9 and TRBJ2-1; TRBD2 matches 11 bases. V trimming: 5 bases; J trimming: 8 bases; junction bases outside the gene matches: 9. From germline, CDR1 is SGDLS and CDR2 YYNGEE. The CDR3 sequence is 15 residues long. DNA for the CDR3: TGTGCCAGCAGTGTTACTAGCGGGAGAATCGATGAGCAGTTCTTC. It translates to CASSVTSGRIDEQFF.

V and J are TRBV4-2 and TRBJ2-7, with D possibly TRBD2 on 5 matching bases. This CDR3 has 16 amino acids. V was trimmed by 1 base and J by 4 bases, leaving 17 bases between them. CDR1 is LGHNA and CDR2 is YNFKEQ in the germline V gene. CDR3 in amino acids: CASSQATNGVPYEQYF. The CDR3 DNA is TGTGCCAGCAGCCAAGCAACTAACGGGGTGCCATACGAGCAGTACTTC.

V gene TRBV6-6 combines with J gene TRBJ2-7; D is possibly TRBD2 (5 bases). Germline V gives CDR1 MNHNY, CDR2 SVGAGI (reference sequence). CDR3 size: 14 residues. V lost 7 bases and J lost 3, with 16 bases in between. The CDR3 coding sequence is TGTGCCAGCAACTACTACCCGGGAAACTACGAGCAGTACTTC. Its protein product is CASNYYPGNYEQYF.

The V gene is TRBV7-2, the J gene TRBJ1-1; 9 bases agree with TRBD1. CDR1 and CDR2 (germline): SGHTA, FQGNSA. Trimming took 4 bases from V and 5 from J; bases not matched to a gene: 5. CDR3 size: 14 residues. The CDR3 spells CASSSETGGTEAFF. The CDR3 DNA reads as TGTGCCAGCAGCTCGGAGACAGGGGGAACTGAAGCTTTCTTT. Full variable domain (remainder filled in from reference TRBV7-2 and TRBJ1-1): GAGVSQSPSNKVTEKGKDVELRCDPISGHTALYWYRQSLGQGLEFLIYFQGNSAPDKSGLPSDRFSAERTGGSVSTLTIQRTQQEDSAVYLCASSSETGGTEAFFGQGTRLTVV.

The J gene is TRBJ2-6, the V gene TRBV30; weak D call: TRBD2 (5 bases). This CDR3 has 12 residues. The V and J ends lost 3 bases and 13 bases respectively, with 13 bases between them. Per germline, CDR1 GTSNPN and CDR2 SVGIG (reference sequence). The CDR3 loop reads CAWSIGPGVLTF. The CDR3, as DNA: TGTGCCTGGAGCATCGGGCCGGGGGTCCTGACTTTC.

The V and J genes are TRBV7-6 and TRBJ1-6; D remains ambiguous. V lost 5 bases to trimming and J lost 10 bases, with 18 bases between them. CDR1 and CDR2 (germline): SGHVS, FNYEAQ. The CDR3 spans 15 residues. CDR3 protein: CASSPDERWRSPLHF. DNA for the CDR3: TGTGCCAGCAGCCCGGATGAAAGGTGGAGATCACCCCTCCACTTT.

The CDR3 DNA follows: TGTGCCAGCAGACGACTAGCGGGAGGAATCGGGGAGCTGTTTTTT. Amino acids: CASRRLAGGIGELFF. The chain links TRBV2 to TRBJ2-2, with TRBD2 matching 13 bases. Germline lookup yields CDR1 SNHLY and CDR2 FYNNEI. Trimming removed 6 bases from V and 7 bases from J; junction bases left unmatched: 5. The CDR3 runs 15 residues.